This T cell receptor (beta chain) is from a study of cytomegalovirus exposure and HLA in healthy donors. Study results and caveats: Cytomegalovirus status was reportedly diagnosed by the classifier with high specificity and sensitivity.

Concerning this clone: Its target is not known. An end of the junction does not agree with germline; a read error may underlie this.

With 60 Vbeta and 13 Jbeta primers, the PCR was carried out. The protocol was immunoSEQ multiplex PCR, while the TCRdb copy is restricted to in-frame clones and leaves out a portion. The sample contains about 140,000 clones, around 80% of which appear only once. CDR3 length equals 12 residues. The germline V gene has CDR1 SNHLY and CDR2 FYNNEI. Input material: PBMCs. This receptor was obtained from a man in his forties or fifties in good health and CMV-seronegative. V and J are TRBV2 and TRBJ1-2; D gene uncertain. CDR3 sequence (DNA): TGTGCCAGCAGTGATATGGAACTAACTGCGGTCTTC. The encoded protein is CASSDMELTAVF.